These 8 T cell receptor beta chains share one sample of origin, sequenced in a study of blood T cell repertoires in COVID-19. The table came from immunoSEQ multiplex PCR; TCRdb's copy has only in-frame clones and leaves some out. The data hold 80,000 to 100,000 clones, with approximately 82% observed a single time. The source material was peripheral blood. The receptor source for this set is a man aged 70 or older with active or convalescent COVID-19.

The chain carries TRBV24-1 and TRBJ2-2; 8 bases map to TRBD2. V lost 3 bases and J lost 5; bases outside the gene matches: 4. Germline CDR1 KGHDR, CDR2 SFDVKD. The CDR3 length is 15 residues. CDR3 coding DNA: TGTGCCACCAGTGATACCCGGGGGGGGACCGGGGAGCTGTTTTTT. It yields the protein CATSDTRGGTGELFF.

To note about this clone: At one boundary the junction diverges from the germline segment, which might be a read error. The chain links TRBV20-1 to TRBJ2-5; D is undetermined. The germline V gene encodes CDR1 DFQATT and CDR2 SNEGSKA (reference sequence). This CDR3 spans 8 amino acids. The CDR3 DNA follows: TGCAGTGCTATTGGCAAAAACTTC. Its protein product is CSAIGKNF.

The rearrangement uses TRBV14 and TRBJ1-2; D remains unclear. In germline, CDR1 is SGHDN, CDR2 FVKESK. V lost 6 bases to trimming and J lost 6 bases, with 14 bases between them. There are 13 residues in the CDR3. The CDR3 spells CASRLAPADGYTF. In nucleotides, the CDR3 is TGTGCCAGCAGACTGGCCCCAGCGGATGGCTACACCTTC. Supplemented by reference TRBV14 and TRBJ1-2, the full variable domain reads EAGVTQFPSHSVIEKGQTVTLRCDPISGHDNLYWYRRVMGKEIKFLLHFVKESKQDESGMPNNRFLAERTGGTYSTLKVQPAELEDSGVYFCASRLAPADGYTFGSGTRLTVV.

The chain carries TRBV5-8 and TRBJ2-1, with D perhaps TRBD1 (5 bases). The germline V gene encodes CDR1 SGHTS and CDR2 YDEGEE. There are 11 residues in the CDR3. The V gene lost 2 bases and the J gene lost 16 bases, with 13 bases spanning the gap. The CDR3 DNA sequence: TGTGCCAGCAGCTTTAGGGGCCGCGGCTTCTTC. Protein product: CASSFRGRGFF. Based on the CDR3 plus reference TRBV5-8 and TRBJ2-1, the full variable domain is EAGVTQSPTHLIKTRGQQATLRCSPISGHTSVYWYQQALGLGLQFLLWYDEGEERNRGNFPPRFSGRQFPNYSSELNVNALELEDSALYLCASSFRGRGFFGPGTRLTVL.

The V gene is TRBV6-6, the J gene TRBJ2-7; no definite D call. Germline V gives CDR1 MNHNY, CDR2 SVGAGI (reference sequence). V lost 5 bases and J lost 3, with 14 bases in between. The CDR3 sequence is 14 residues long. CDR3 sequence reads: CASSPPPGYYEQYF. As DNA, the CDR3 is TGTGCCAGCAGTCCCCCTCCAGGCTACTACGAGCAGTACTTC.

This clone was counted once. The V gene is TRBV9, the J gene TRBJ2-7; 7 positions match TRBD2. Per the germline V gene, CDR1 is SGDLS and CDR2 is YYNGEE. V shed 3 bases and J 7 bases; nucleotides not matched to a gene: 10. The CDR3 length is 14 residues. CDR3 nucleotide sequence: TGTGCCAGCAGCGCTGGACTAGTAGGAGGGGAGCAGTACTTC. Residues: CASSAGLVGGEQYF.

The chain uses TRBV6-2 or TRBV6-3 and TRBJ2-5; no clear D gene. The CDR3 is made up of 13 amino acids. Germline values: CDR1 MNHEY, CDR2 SVGEGT. V lost 3 bases and J 4 bases, leaving 9 bases between the germline ends. CDR3 sequence: CASSYHSRETQYF. The CDR3 DNA follows: TGTGCCAGCAGTTATCACTCTAGAGAGACCCAGTACTTC.

This clone was seen only once. V is TRBV3-1 (or the pseudogene TRBV3-2) and J is TRBJ1-2, with 9 bases identical to TRBD1. V lost 6 bases to trimming and J lost 0 bases; unmatched junction nucleotides: 5. The V gene's germline CDR1 is LGHDT and CDR2 YNNKEL (reference sequence). The CDR3 is 15 amino acids. CDR3 in amino acids: CASRLQGAPNYGYTF. CDR3 nucleotide sequence: TGTGCCAGCAGGCTACAGGGGGCGCCTAACTATGGCTACACCTTC.